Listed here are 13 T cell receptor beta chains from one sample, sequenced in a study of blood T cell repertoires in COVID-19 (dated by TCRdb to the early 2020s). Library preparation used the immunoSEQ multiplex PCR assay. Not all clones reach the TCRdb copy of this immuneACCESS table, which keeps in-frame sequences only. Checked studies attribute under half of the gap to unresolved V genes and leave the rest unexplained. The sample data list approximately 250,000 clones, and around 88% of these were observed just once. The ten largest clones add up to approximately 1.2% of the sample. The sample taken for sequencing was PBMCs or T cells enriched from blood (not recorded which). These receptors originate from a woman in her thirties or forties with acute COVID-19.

This chain's CDR3 is CASSDRDLRTAFF. In DNA form, the CDR3 reads TGTGCCAGCAGTGACCGGGACTTACGAACCGCTTTCTTT. This chain links TRBV25-1 with TRBJ1-1, with D possibly TRBD1 on 5 matching bases. The CDR3 is made up of 13 amino acids. Germline V CDR1 and CDR2: MGHDK, SYGVNS. Between the trimmed V and J ends, which lost 3 bases and 11 bases, there was a span of 16 bases.

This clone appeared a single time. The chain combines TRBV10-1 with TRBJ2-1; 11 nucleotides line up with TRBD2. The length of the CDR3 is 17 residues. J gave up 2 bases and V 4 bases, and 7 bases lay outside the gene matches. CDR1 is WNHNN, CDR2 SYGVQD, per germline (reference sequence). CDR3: CASSGSLAGGPYNEQFF. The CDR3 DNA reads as TGCGCCAGCAGTGGAAGTTTAGCGGGAGGGCCCTACAATGAGCAGTTCTTC.

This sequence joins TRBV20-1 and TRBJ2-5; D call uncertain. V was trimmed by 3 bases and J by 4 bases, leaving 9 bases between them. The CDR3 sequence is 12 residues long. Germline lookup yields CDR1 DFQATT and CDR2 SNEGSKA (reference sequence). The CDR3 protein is CSASNPGETQYF. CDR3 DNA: TGCAGTGCTAGTAACCCGGGAGAGACCCAGTACTTC.

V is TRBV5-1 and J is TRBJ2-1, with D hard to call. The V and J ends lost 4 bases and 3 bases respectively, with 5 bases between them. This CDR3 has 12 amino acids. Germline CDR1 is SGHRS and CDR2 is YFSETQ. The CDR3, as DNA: TGCGCCAGCAGCCCCTACTACAATGAGCAGTTCTTC. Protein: CASSPYYNEQFF.

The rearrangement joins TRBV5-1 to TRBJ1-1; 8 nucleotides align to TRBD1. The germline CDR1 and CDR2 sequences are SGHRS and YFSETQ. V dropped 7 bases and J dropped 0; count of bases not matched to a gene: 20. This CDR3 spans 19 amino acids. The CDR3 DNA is TGCGCCAGCGGGGGGGTAGGACAGGGAGCGGATCTCCTGAACACTGAAGCTTTCTTT. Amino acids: CASGGVGQGADLLNTEAFF.

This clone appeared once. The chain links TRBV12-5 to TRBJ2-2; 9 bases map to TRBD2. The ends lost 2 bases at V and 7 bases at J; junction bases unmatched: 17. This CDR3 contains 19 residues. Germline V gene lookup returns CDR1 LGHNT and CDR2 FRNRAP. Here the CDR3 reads CASGLFTRAEREVHGELFF. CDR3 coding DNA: TGTGCTAGTGGTTTGTTCACTCGGGCGGAGCGGGAGGTCCACGGGGAGCTGTTTTTT. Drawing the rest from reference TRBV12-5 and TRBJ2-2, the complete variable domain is DARVTQTPRHKVTEMGQEVTMRCQPILGHNTVFWYRQTMMQGLELLAYFRNRAPLDDSGMPKDRFSAEMPDATLATLKIQPSEPRDSAVYFCASGLFTRAEREVHGELFFGEGSRLTVL.

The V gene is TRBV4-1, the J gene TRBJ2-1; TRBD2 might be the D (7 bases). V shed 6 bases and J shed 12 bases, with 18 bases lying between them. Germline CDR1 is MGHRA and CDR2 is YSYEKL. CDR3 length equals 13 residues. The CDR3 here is CASRSIGGPRQFF. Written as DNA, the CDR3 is TGCGCCAGCAGATCTATCGGGGGGCCCAGGCAGTTCTTC.

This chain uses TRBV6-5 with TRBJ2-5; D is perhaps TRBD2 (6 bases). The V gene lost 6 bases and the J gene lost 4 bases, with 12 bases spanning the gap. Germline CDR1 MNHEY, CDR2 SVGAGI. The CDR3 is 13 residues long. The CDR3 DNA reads TGTGCCAGCAGCGACTTGGGGGGAGAGACCCAGTACTTC. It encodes CASSDLGGETQYF.

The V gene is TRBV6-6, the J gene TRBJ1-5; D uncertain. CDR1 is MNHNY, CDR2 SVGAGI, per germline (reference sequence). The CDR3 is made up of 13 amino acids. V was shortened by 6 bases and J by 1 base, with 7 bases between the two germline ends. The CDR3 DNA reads TGTGCCAGCAGACGGGGAAGCAATCAGCCCCAGCATTTT. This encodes CASRRGSNQPQHF.

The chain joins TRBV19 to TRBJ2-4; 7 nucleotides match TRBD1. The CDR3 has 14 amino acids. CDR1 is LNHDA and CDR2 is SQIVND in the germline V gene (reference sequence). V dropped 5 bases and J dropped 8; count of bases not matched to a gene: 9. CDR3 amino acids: CASSPTQGRHIQYF. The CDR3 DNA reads TGTGCCAGTAGTCCCACACAGGGGCGACACATTCAGTACTTC.

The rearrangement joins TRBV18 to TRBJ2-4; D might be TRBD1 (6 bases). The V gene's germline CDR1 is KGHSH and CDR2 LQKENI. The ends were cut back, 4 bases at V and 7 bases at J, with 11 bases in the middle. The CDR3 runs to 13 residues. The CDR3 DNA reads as TGTGCCAGCTCACAAACAGGGACCAACATTCAGTACTTC. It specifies CASSQTGTNIQYF.

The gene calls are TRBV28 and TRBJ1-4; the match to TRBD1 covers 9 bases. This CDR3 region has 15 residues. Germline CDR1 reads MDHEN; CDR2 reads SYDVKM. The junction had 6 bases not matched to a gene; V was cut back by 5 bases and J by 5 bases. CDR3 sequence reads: CASSPGGQGNEKLFF. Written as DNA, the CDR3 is TGTGCCAGCAGTCCAGGGGGACAGGGCAATGAAAAACTGTTTTTT.

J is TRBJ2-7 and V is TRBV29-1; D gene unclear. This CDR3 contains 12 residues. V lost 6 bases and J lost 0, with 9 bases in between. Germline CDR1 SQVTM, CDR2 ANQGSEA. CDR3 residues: CSVVADSYEQYF. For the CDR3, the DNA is TGCAGCGTCGTTGCGGACTCCTACGAGCAGTACTTC.